This record looks at one TCR beta chain sequence and its context. As yet, its antigen is unknown. The sample is drawn from a study of breast tumors, draining lymph nodes, adjacent tissues. Study-wide points: Findings are consistent with lymph node origin and intratumoral expansion of most tumor T cells. Compared with lymph nodes, tumors were less diverse; compared with nontumor tissue, more.

Using its own MiXCR run on the multiplex PCR reads, TCRdb lists one record per CDR3 protein. The data hold some 22,000 distinct CDR3 sequences, with roughly 40% observed a single time. Material for sequencing was breast tumor tissue. This TCR derives from a female donor with breast cancer. Some clones in this sample may be carry-over from other donors' samples.

CDR3 in DNA: TGTGCCAGCAGCCGCGGACTGATTGAGCAGTTCTTC. Translating it yields CASSRGLIEQFF. The chain recombines TRBV3-1 with TRBJ2-1; tentative D call: TRBD2 (5 bases). The CDR3 runs to 12 residues. V was clipped by 4 bases and J by 9 bases, with 10 bases between them. The germline CDR1 and CDR2 sequences are LGHDT and YNNKEL (reference sequence).